This T cell receptor beta chain was observed in a study of control samples from healthy donors and cancer patients. The CDR3 is 16 residues long. CDR1 SGHNT and CDR2 YYREEE come from the germline V gene (reference sequence). V lost 4 bases, J lost 2 bases, and 15 bases lay in between. Sequencing was performed with immunoSEQ multiplex PCR; in TCRdb, only in-frame clones are kept and a portion is missing. The table has more than 95,000 clones, 75% to 90% seen once; the top ten hold roughly 19%. This TCR was recovered from a man aged 55 to 69 with lung cancer. Sequencing was performed on PBMCs. The chain combines TRBV5-4 with TRBJ2-2; no definite D call. In DNA form, the CDR3 reads TGTGCCAGCAGCGGACGGCTCACCCCTAACACCGGGGAGCTGTTTTTT. Translation gives CASSGRLTPNTGELFF.